This T cell receptor beta chain was sequenced during a study of vaccination and CD4 T cells after COVID-19. The wider study: The BNT162b2 or mRNA-1273 vaccine was given to participants in two doses. Findings and caveats of the study: Going from approximately 21 to 38, median SARS-CoV-2-reactive clonotypes did not rise significantly. In convalescent patients, 304 of 307 vaccine-specific clones were mono-reactive for SARS-CoV-2 spike.

The assay that was used to sequence DNA from cultured CD4+ T cells was the Oncomine TCR Beta short-read assay. MiXCR, applied by TCRdb to the PCR reads, yields one record per CDR3 protein. The sample yields about 17,000 distinct CDR3 sequences, roughly 27% seen once. Sample treatment: roughly 11-day PBMC culture with coronavirus spike peptide pools or control peptides (ViraFEST assay). After expanding antigen-specific T cells with peptide pools, ViraFEST sequenced their TCRs. This CDR3 comprises 16 residues. Looked up from germline, CDR1 is DFQATT and CDR2 is SNEGSKA (reference sequence). Trimming pared 1 base from V and 0 bases from J, leaving 14 bases between. On this clonotype: Its antigen is currently unknown.

The receptor comes from a human donor with COVID-19. The gene calls are TRBV20-1 and TRBJ2-3; D is unclear. Sequenced sample: cultured CD4+ T cells from blood. In DNA, the CDR3 is TGCAGTGCTAGAGGTCGTGCCTTTACTAGCACAGATACGCAGTATTTT. This gives the protein CSARGRAFTSTDTQYF.